The 27 T cell receptor beta chains in this list originate from one sample, sequenced in a study of blood T cell repertoires in COVID-19. Libraries were prepared by immunoSEQ multiplex PCR; TCRdb keeps only in-frame clonotypes and omits some of them. The data contain about 140,000 clones, roughly 82% of them singletons. Sequences were obtained from peripheral blood. Receptors were obtained from a man in his sixties with active or convalescent COVID-19.

The gene calls are TRBV24-1 and TRBJ2-3; 8 positions agree with TRBD2. The CDR3 is 17 amino acids. Germline V gene data show CDR1 as KGHDR and CDR2 as SFDVKD. V dropped 0 bases and J dropped 1; count of bases not matched to a gene: 5. The chain's CDR3 is CATSDLFGTSGTDTQYF. CDR3 DNA: TGTGCCACCAGTGATTTGTTCGGGACTAGTGGCACAGATACGCAGTATTTT.

The chain couples TRBV11-2 to TRBJ2-6; the match to TRBD1 covers 11 bases. The V and J ends lost 2 bases and 1 base, in that order; junction bases with no gene match: 4. CDR1 is SGHAT, CDR2 FQNNGV, per germline. The CDR3 length is 18 residues. CDR3 DNA sequence: TGTGCCAGCAGCTTATTGGGACAGGGGGTTTCTGGGGCCAACGTCCTGACTTTC. It yields the protein CASSLLGQGVSGANVLTF.

This chain uses TRBV7-8 with TRBJ2-2, with 7 nucleotides matching TRBD2. In germline, CDR1 is SGHVS, CDR2 FQNEAQ. This CDR3 is 20 amino acids long. With V trimmed by 5 bases and J by 0 bases, 18 bases remained unmatched. The CDR3 loop is CASSTTVSWEGLANTGELFF. CDR3 nucleotide sequence: TGTGCCAGCAGCACAACCGTATCGTGGGAGGGTCTCGCGAACACCGGGGAGCTGTTTTTT.

The chain is built from TRBV7-2 and TRBJ1-5; D possibly corresponds to TRBD1 (5 bases). The germline V gene has CDR1 SGHTA and CDR2 FQGNSA. With 5 bases removed from V and 3 bases from J, the gap between germline ends came to 14 bases. CDR3 length: 15 amino acids. The chain's CDR3 is CASSPVWGHNQPQHF. The CDR3 bases are TGTGCCAGCAGCCCCGTGTGGGGCCACAATCAGCCCCAGCATTTT.

The table lists this clone with a count of one. This chain uses TRBV5-1 with TRBJ1-1; the D is unclear. Trimming shortened V by 4 bases and J by 7 bases, and 14 bases separated the two germline ends. This CDR3 has 13 amino acids. The germline CDR1 and CDR2 sequences are SGHRS and YFSETQ. The CDR3 DNA reads TGCGCCAGCAGCAGCTTGGGCCAAGATGAAGCTTTCTTT. Residues: CASSSLGQDEAFF.

The chain has TRBV10-3 and TRBJ1-2; 11 bases are a match to TRBD1. The germline V gene has CDR1 ENHRY and CDR2 SYGVKD. This CDR3 spans 17 amino acids. V lost 6 bases and J lost 4; bases outside the gene matches: 13. CDR3 coding DNA: TGTGCCATCAGGGAATCCGGGACAGGGGGTCCTGGCTATGGCTACACCTTC. This codes for CAIRESGTGGPGYGYTF.

The chain couples TRBV11-2 to TRBJ1-1, with 8 bases lining up with TRBD1. The germline V gene has CDR1 SGHAT and CDR2 FQNNGV. With V trimmed by 8 bases and J by 5 bases, 13 bases remained unmatched. The CDR3 consists of 15 residues. As DNA, the CDR3 is TGTGCCAGCGGACCAGGGGGCGGGTGGCGGACTGAAGCTTTCTTT. It yields the protein CASGPGGGWRTEAFF.

Only a few counts were recorded for this clone. This rearrangement joins TRBV24-1 to TRBJ2-1; D is possibly TRBD1 (6 bases). This CDR3 contains 15 residues. V was trimmed by 2 bases and J by 8 bases, leaving 15 bases between them. Germline CDR1 KGHDR, CDR2 SFDVKD. Here the CDR3 reads CATSDSRGRRHEQFF. In nucleotides, the CDR3 is TGTGCCACCAGTGATTCCAGGGGTAGACGCCATGAGCAGTTCTTC.

CDR3 sequence: CATSDWDRTEAFF. The CDR3 region has the DNA TGTGCCACCAGTGATTGGGACAGGACTGAAGCTTTCTTT. The V gene is TRBV24-1, the J gene TRBJ1-1; 8 nucleotides line up with TRBD1. CDR3 size: 13 residues. Germline CDR1 is KGHDR and CDR2 is SFDVKD. With 2 bases clipped from V and 5 bases from J, the junction kept 0 bases outside the gene matches.

CDR3 loop: CASSPYSQPSGTEAFF. DNA for the CDR3: TGTGCCAGCTCCCCCTACAGCCAGCCATCGGGGACTGAAGCTTTCTTT. The chain recombines TRBV18 with TRBJ1-1; unclear D gene. The CDR3 covers 16 residues. Trimming took off 6 bases at V and 5 bases at J, with 22 bases between the two ends. Germline loops: CDR1 KGHSH, CDR2 LQKENI. Supplemented by reference TRBV18 and TRBJ1-1, the full variable domain reads NAGVMQNPRHLVRRRGQEARLRCSPMKGHSHVYWYRQLPEEGLKFMVYLQKENIIDESGMPKERFSAEFPKEGPSILRIQQVVRGDSAAYFCASSPYSQPSGTEAFFGQGTRLTVV.

The genes are TRBV6-2 or TRBV6-3 and TRBJ2-3; no reliable D call. Trimming stripped 5 bases from V and 4 bases from J, with 16 bases between. Germline loops: CDR1 MNHEY, CDR2 SVGEGT. The CDR3 is 15 residues long. CDR3 region: CASSAVRVFADTQYF. In DNA form, the CDR3 reads TGTGCCAGCAGTGCTGTTCGGGTGTTCGCAGATACGCAGTATTTT.

V and J are TRBV10-3 and TRBJ1-2; D is unresolved. V was cut by 2 bases and J by 0 bases, with 19 bases left in between. The CDR3 spans 18 residues. CDR1 and CDR2 from the germline V gene are ENHRY and SYGVKD. This CDR3 is CAISEGQLVADSNYGYTF. The CDR3 coding sequence is TGTGCCATCAGTGAGGGCCAACTTGTGGCCGACTCTAACTATGGCTACACCTTC.

The chain uses TRBV5-1 and TRBJ1-6; no clear D gene. Germline V gives CDR1 SGHRS, CDR2 YFSETQ. This CDR3 contains 15 residues. V was clipped by 0 bases and J by 5 bases, with 9 bases between them. DNA for the CDR3: TGCGCCAGCAGCTTGGCGGGAATGGATAATTCACCCCTCCACTTT. Translation gives CASSLAGMDNSPLHF.

The chain recombines TRBV3-1 (or the pseudogene TRBV3-2) with TRBJ2-7; possible D gene TRBD1, 6 bases. Germline CDR1 is LGHDT and CDR2 is YNNKEL (reference sequence). V lost 4 bases, J lost 7 bases, and 14 bases lay in between. The CDR3 contains 13 residues. The DNA for the CDR3 is TGTGCCAGCAGCCCCACAGGGACGGGGGAGCAGTACTTC. Protein sequence: CASSPTGTGEQYF.

The rearrangement joins TRBV27 to TRBJ2-1; tentative D call: TRBD2 (5 bases). The germline V and J ends were trimmed by 2 bases and 7 bases, with 12 bases remaining between them. CDR1 MNHEY and CDR2 SMNVEV come from the germline V gene (reference sequence). The CDR3 length is 14 residues. This CDR3 reads CASSLRGPGNEQFF. CDR3 coding DNA: TGTGCCAGCAGTTTACGGGGTCCGGGGAATGAGCAGTTCTTC.

The chain uses TRBV6-6 and TRBJ1-5; D gene ambiguous. Germline lookup yields CDR1 MNHNY and CDR2 SVGAGI (reference sequence). This CDR3 comprises 14 residues. V was shortened by 2 bases and J by 4 bases, with 9 bases between the two germline ends. CDR3: CASSYVPANQPQHF. CDR3 coding DNA: TGTGCCAGCAGTTACGTTCCCGCGAATCAGCCCCAGCATTTT.

The chain links TRBV5-1 to TRBJ1-1; TRBD1 aligns across 9 bases. CDR1 and CDR2 (germline): SGHRS, YFSETQ. This CDR3 region has 16 residues. The ends lost 1 base at V and 0 bases at J; junction bases unmatched: 4. CDR3 coding DNA: TGCGCCAGCAGCTTGTTTGGGACAGGGATGAACACTGAAGCTTTCTTT. The encoded protein is CASSLFGTGMNTEAFF.

The genes are TRBV14 and TRBJ2-7; 7 positions agree with TRBD2. After removal of 1 base from V and 2 bases from J, the junction contained 2 bases not matched to a gene. This CDR3 has 14 amino acids. Germline CDR1 and CDR2: SGHDN and FVKESK. CDR3 sequence: CASSQGLAPYEQYV. The CDR3 coding sequence is TGTGCCAGCAGCCAAGGACTAGCCCCCTACGAGCAGTACGTC.

The chain combines TRBV19 with TRBJ2-3, with 10 nucleotides matching TRBD2. The CDR3 totals 17 residues. With V trimmed by 6 bases and J by 1 base, 10 bases remained unmatched. The germline V gene encodes CDR1 LNHDA and CDR2 SQIVND (reference sequence). Written as DNA, the CDR3 is TGTGCCAGTAGAGGACTAGCGGTGAGTCCCGGCACAGATACGCAGTATTTT. This translates into CASRGLAVSPGTDTQYF.

This clone was observed a handful of times. This rearrangement joins TRBV30 to TRBJ2-7, with D possibly TRBD2 on 5 matching bases. This CDR3 has 12 residues. V lost 2 bases and J 5 bases, leaving 10 bases between the germline ends. Germline assignment: CDR1 GTSNPN and CDR2 SVGIG (reference sequence). DNA of the CDR3: TGTGCCTGGAGTTATTCGGGGAACGAGCAGTACTTC. As protein: CAWSYSGNEQYF.

The chain combines TRBV4-1 with TRBJ1-3; 9 bases fit TRBD1. The V segment lost 1 base and the J segment 4 bases; nucleotides outside the gene matches: 8. The CDR3 loop spans 17 amino acids. CDR1 is MGHRA and CDR2 is YSYEKL in the germline V gene. The CDR3 region has the DNA TGCGCCAGCAGCCAAGTTCTACAGGGGGCGGGGGGAAACACCATATATTTT. Amino acids: CASSQVLQGAGGNTIYF.

In its sample, this clone was seen a few times. The V gene is TRBV7-8, the J gene TRBJ1-6; 7 nucleotides agree with TRBD1. V lost 5 bases and J lost 6; bases outside the gene matches: 4. The CDR3 length is 14 residues. The germline gives CDR1 SGHVS, CDR2 FQNEAQ. The CDR3 DNA reads as TGTGCCAGCAGCCTATACAGGGGTAATTCACCCCTCCACTTT. Its protein is CASSLYRGNSPLHF.

This chain uses TRBV11-3 with TRBJ1-1; maybe TRBD1 (5 bases). CDR1 is SGHNT, CDR2 YENEEA, per germline. Trimming left V 6 bases short and J 3 bases short, with 17 bases between. This CDR3 spans 15 amino acids. CDR3 sequence: CASSPGYGSDTEAFF. The CDR3 region has the DNA TGTGCCAGCAGTCCAGGGTACGGTTCCGACACTGAAGCTTTCTTT.

The chain employs TRBV5-5 and TRBJ1-2; tentatively, D is TRBD1 (6 bases). The V end was cut by 3 bases, the J end by 0 bases, with 15 bases between. CDR1 and CDR2 (germline): SGHKS, YYEKEE (reference sequence). This CDR3 spans 16 amino acids. The CDR3 nucleotides are TGTGCCAGCAGCTCGGCTACAGGGTCCGCTAACTATGGCTACACCTTC. This gives the protein CASSSATGSANYGYTF.

The chain combines TRBV21-1 with TRBJ2-7; the table's D gene call, TRBD1, was not cross checked with the DNA. TRBV21-1 is reported as a pseudogene. This CDR3 region has 16 residues. The DNA of the CDR3 is TGTGCCAGCAGCAGATTAGACAGGGTCAGAGCCTACGAGCAGTACGTC. This translates into CASSRLDRVRAYEQYV.

This clone has just one count. The chain links TRBV7-2 to TRBJ2-1; 10 bases match TRBD2. CDR3 length equals 15 residues. V lost 7 bases, J lost 5 bases, and 8 bases stayed unmatched. Germline CDR1 SGHTA, CDR2 FQGNSA. CDR3: CASTIRLAGNNEQFF. The CDR3 DNA reads TGTGCCAGCACGATACGACTAGCGGGTAACAATGAGCAGTTCTTC.

Comment on this clone: In the same sample, other DNA sequences code for this CDR3. The rearrangement joins TRBV30 to TRBJ1-1; D remains ambiguous. The CDR3 length is 13 residues. Germline CDR1 is GTSNPN and CDR2 is SVGIG (reference sequence). The V gene lost 0 bases and the J gene lost 1 base, with 6 bases spanning the gap. The DNA of the CDR3 is TGTGCCTGGAGTGTACAAGAGAACACTGAAGCTTTCTTT. Translation: CAWSVQENTEAFF. The complete variable domain, with remaining parts taken from reference TRBV30 and TRBJ1-1, reads SQTIHQWPATLVQPVGSPLSLECTVEGTSNPNLYWYRQAAGRGLQLLFYSVGIGQISSEVPQNLSASRPQDRQFILSSKKLLLSDSGFYLCAWSVQENTEAFFGQGTRLTVV.